This TCR beta chain was sequenced for a study of T cell responses to AZD1222 COVID-19 vaccine. The assay was immunoSEQ multiplex PCR, and TCRdb's table has in-frame clones only and misses some. The sample lists tens of thousands of clones, approximately 84% occurring once. The ends were cut back, 1 base at V and 4 bases at J, with 13 bases in the middle. There are 15 residues in the CDR3. Per the germline V gene, CDR1 is SGHDN and CDR2 is FVKESK. The chain uses TRBV14 and TRBJ1-1; possibly TRBD1 for D (5 bases). The receptor was derived from an adult in good health. This specimen consisted of peripheral blood, obtained on day 0 of AZD1222 vaccination. CDR3 DNA sequence: TGTGCCAGCAGCCAAGTAACAATGGGGGTCACTGAAGCTTTCTTT. Protein product: CASSQVTMGVTEAFF.